Below are 20 T cell receptor beta chains sequenced from a single sample in a study of OX40 agonist ivuxolimab in advanced cancers. The library was obtained by the immunoSEQ multiplex PCR assay. TCRdb holds this immuneACCESS table with in-frame rearrangements only. Some clones are missing; in checked studies, unresolved V genes explain under half, and the rest has no known cause. This sample gives approximately 100,000 clones in total; under 85% of them show up just once. Of the sample, 3.5% to 4.5% falls within the top ten clones. The sequencing used CD4+ or CD8+ T cells sorted from blood, collected in a trial of the OX40 agonist ivuxolimab. Source of these receptors: an adult with an advanced solid tumor such as melanoma, head and neck, liver or kidney cancer.

CDR3 loop: CASSPLITKQETQYF. In DNA form, the CDR3 reads TGTGCCAGCTCACCACTGATTACAAAACAAGAGACCCAGTACTTC. J is TRBJ2-5 and V is TRBV18; no clear D gene. The germline CDR1 and CDR2 sequences are KGHSH and LQKENI. V lost 1 base and J lost 2, with 11 bases in between. The CDR3 has 15 residues.

Turning to this clone: Different DNA sequences within this sample yield the same CDR3. V usage is TRBV7-2 and J usage is TRBJ2-1, with D uncertain. From germline, CDR1 is SGHTA and CDR2 FQGNSA. The CDR3 length is 15 residues. V lost 0 bases to trimming and J lost 4 bases, with 10 bases between them. In nucleotides, the CDR3 is TGTGCCAGCAGCTTAGCGTCCGGGCCTTACAATGAGCAGTTCTTC. Its translation: CASSLASGPYNEQFF.

This clone was picked up a small number of times. The gene calls are TRBV5-1 and TRBJ2-7; D perhaps matches TRBD1 (6 bases). Between the trimmed V and J ends, which lost 2 bases and 6 bases, there was a span of 9 bases. The CDR3 sequence is 12 residues long. The germline CDR1 and CDR2 sequences are SGHRS and YFSETQ. CDR3 DNA: TGCGCCAGCAGCTTCACAGGGATCGAGCAGTACTTC. Encoded protein: CASSFTGIEQYF.

The V gene is TRBV19, the J gene TRBJ2-1, with 8 nucleotides matching TRBD2. CDR1 and CDR2 from the germline V gene are LNHDA and SQIVND (reference sequence). Trimming removed 6 bases from V and 6 bases from J; junction bases left unmatched: 10. CDR3 length: 15 amino acids. This chain's CDR3 is CASSPGTSGANEQFF. The CDR3 region has the DNA TGTGCCAGTAGCCCCGGGACTAGTGGGGCCAATGAGCAGTTCTTC.

J is TRBJ2-5 and V is TRBV18, with D perhaps TRBD2 (7 bases). The J call may be incorrect, as the DNA end agrees better with TRBJ2-7. The CDR3 consists of 17 residues. Germline V gene sequence: CDR1 KGHSH, CDR2 LQKENI. The CDR3 DNA follows: TGTGCCAGCTCCCGGTTTCGGGGGGCGGAAGACTCCTACGAGCAGTACTTC. Amino acids: CASSRFRGAEDSYEQYF.

The rearrangement joins TRBV28 to TRBJ2-2; 9 nucleotides match TRBD1. The CDR3 extends over 16 amino acids. Trimming removed 5 bases from V and 4 bases from J; junction bases left unmatched: 8. Germline V gene data show CDR1 as MDHEN and CDR2 as SYDVKM. CDR3 bases: TGTGCCAGCAGTAGGTTGGGGACAGGGTCCACCGGGGAGCTGTTTTTT. Amino acid sequence: CASSRLGTGSTGELFF. The variable domain in full, completed from reference TRBV28 and TRBJ2-2, reads DVKVTQSSRYLVKRTGEKVFLECVQDMDHENMFWYRQDPGLGLRLIYFSYDVKMKEKGDIPEGYSVSREKKERFSLILESASTNQTSMYLCASSRLGTGSTGELFFGEGSRLTVL.

This sequence joins TRBV15 and TRBJ2-5, with D possibly being TRBD1 (5 bases). V lost 2 bases to trimming and J lost 4 bases, with 20 bases between them. The germline V gene encodes CDR1 LNHNV and CDR2 YYDKDF (reference sequence). The CDR3 covers 17 residues. The CDR3 sequence is CATSRPTSRVLGETQYF. CDR3 DNA sequence: TGTGCCACCAGCAGACCCACCTCCAGGGTGCTAGGAGAGACCCAGTACTTC.

The chain employs TRBV11-2 and TRBJ2-2; TRBD2 agrees at 8 bases. After removal of 6 bases from V and 5 bases from J, the junction contained 5 bases not matched to a gene. Looked up from germline, CDR1 is SGHAT and CDR2 is FQNNGV. This CDR3 is built from 14 residues. CDR3 sequence (DNA): TGTGCCAGCAGTAAAATAGCGGGGACCGGGGAGCTGTTTTTT. Protein product: CASSKIAGTGELFF.

V usage is TRBV13 and J usage is TRBJ2-1; maybe TRBD2 (5 bases). Germline lookup yields CDR1 PRHDT and CDR2 FYEKMQ (reference sequence). This CDR3 contains 16 residues. The V end lost 5 bases, the J end lost 0 bases, and 14 bases lay between the germline ends. The DNA for the CDR3 is TGTGCCAGCAGCCCCTGGGGAGAGGGCTCCTACAATGAGCAGTTCTTC. Its translation: CASSPWGEGSYNEQFF.

The chain employs TRBV7-3 and TRBJ2-1; no reliable D call. Germline CDR1 SGHTA, CDR2 FQGTGA. This CDR3 has 12 residues. Trimming removed 2 bases from V and 15 bases from J, with 14 bases in between. This chain's CDR3 is CASSLGLGDLFF. The CDR3 nucleotides read TGTGCCAGCAGCTTAGGCCTCGGTGACCTGTTCTTC.

The chain joins TRBV7-9 to TRBJ2-3; 10 bases are a match to TRBD1. V lost 6 bases, J lost 2 bases, and 8 bases stayed unmatched. This CDR3 comprises 16 residues. The germline V gene has CDR1 SEHNR and CDR2 FQNEAQ (reference sequence). Here the CDR3 DNA reads TGTGCCAGCAGTTACACCGGGACAGGGGCCACAGATACGCAGTATTTT. This translates into CASSYTGTGATDTQYF.

This clone appeared once. The CDR3 spells CASSGQSYGELFF. As DNA, the CDR3 is TGTGCCAGCAGTGGACAGTCCTACGGGGAGCTGTTTTTT. The chain combines TRBV6-1 with TRBJ2-2; TRBD1 is a possible D gene (5 bases). V lost 4 bases and J lost 7, with 10 bases in between. Germline V gene data show CDR1 as MNHNS and CDR2 as SASEGT. This CDR3 spans 13 amino acids.

V is TRBV30 and J is TRBJ2-7; unclear D gene. Germline CDR1 is GTSNPN and CDR2 is SVGIG (reference sequence). Deletions cut 3 bases from V and 4 bases from J, with 10 bases between. The CDR3 is made up of 12 amino acids. For the CDR3, the DNA is TGTGCCTGGAGCCCAGTCGGGTACGAGCAGTACTTC. It specifies CAWSPVGYEQYF.

The chain recombines TRBV28 with TRBJ2-3; no clear D. Trimming removed 7 bases at V and 1 base at J, with 21 bases between. This CDR3 comprises 17 residues. Per the germline V gene, CDR1 is MDHEN and CDR2 is SYDVKM. CDR3 nucleotides: TGTGCCAGCACCATACCGATAAAGAGGAGATGCACAGATACGCAGTATTTT. It specifies CASTIPIKRRCTDTQYF.

The chain is built from TRBV10-3 and TRBJ2-3; the D gene is possibly TRBD1 (6 bases). Germline V gene lookup returns CDR1 ENHRY and CDR2 SYGVKD. The CDR3 is 16 residues long. Trimming shortened V by 3 bases and J by 0 bases, and 13 bases separated the two germline ends. CDR3 loop: CAISDETGDSTDTQYF. CDR3 bases: TGTGCCATCAGTGACGAGACAGGAGATAGCACAGATACGCAGTATTTT.

The chain has TRBV6-1 and TRBJ2-7; 9 bases map to TRBD1. The CDR3 runs to 13 residues. Germline trimming cut 7 bases from V and 6 bases from J; bases unmatched to any gene: 7. CDR1 MNHNS and CDR2 SASEGT come from the germline V gene. In DNA form, the CDR3 reads TGTGCCAGCATCCTCGCGACAGGGGGCGAGCAGTACTTC. Translation gives CASILATGGEQYF.

This chain connects TRBV4-1 to TRBJ2-1; 10 nucleotides line up with TRBD2. CDR1 is MGHRA and CDR2 is YSYEKL in the germline V gene. V dropped 0 bases and J dropped 10; count of bases not matched to a gene: 15. This CDR3 has 18 residues. The CDR3 region has the DNA TGCGCCAGCAGCCAAGATCCCCCCTTAGCGGGGGGCCTTAGGGAGCAGTTCTTC. Translated: CASSQDPPLAGGLREQFF.

This chain links TRBV2 with TRBJ2-7; maybe TRBD1 (6 bases). CDR3 length: 13 amino acids. V gave up 6 bases and J gave up 7 bases, with 16 bases separating them. Germline V CDR1 and CDR2: SNHLY, FYNNEI. DNA of the CDR3: TGTGCCAGCAGGGAGACAGGACCGGGGGAGCAGTACTTC. Translating it yields CASRETGPGEQYF.

This chain links TRBV28 with TRBJ2-7; TRBD2 is a possible D gene (6 bases). V was clipped by 10 bases and J by 3 bases, with 13 bases between them. CDR3 length: 12 residues. CDR1 is MDHEN and CDR2 is SYDVKM in the germline V gene. The CDR3 DNA reads TGTGCCATTAGAGCGGGTAGCTACGAGCAGTACTTC. Encoded protein: CAIRAGSYEQYF.

The chain carries TRBV9 and TRBJ1-6; no clear D. Between the trimmed V and J ends, which lost 3 bases and 11 bases, there was a span of 15 bases. The CDR3 is 14 amino acids. Germline V gene lookup returns CDR1 SGDLS and CDR2 YYNGEE. The DNA of the CDR3 is TGTGCCAGCAGCGGCCCGCAGGCCAGTCCACCCCTCCACTTT. Translation: CASSGPQASPPLHF.